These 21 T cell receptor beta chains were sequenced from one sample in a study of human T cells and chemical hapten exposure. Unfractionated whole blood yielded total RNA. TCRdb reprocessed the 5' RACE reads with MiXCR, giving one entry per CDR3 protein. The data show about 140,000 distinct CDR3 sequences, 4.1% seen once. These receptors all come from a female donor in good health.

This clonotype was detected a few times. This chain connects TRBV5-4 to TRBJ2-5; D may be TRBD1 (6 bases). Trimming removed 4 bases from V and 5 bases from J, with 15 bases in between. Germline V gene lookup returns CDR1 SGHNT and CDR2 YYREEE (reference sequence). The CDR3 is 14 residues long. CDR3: CASSGVRTAETQYF. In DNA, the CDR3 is TGTGCCAGCAGCGGGGTGCGGACAGCGGAGACCCAGTACTTC.

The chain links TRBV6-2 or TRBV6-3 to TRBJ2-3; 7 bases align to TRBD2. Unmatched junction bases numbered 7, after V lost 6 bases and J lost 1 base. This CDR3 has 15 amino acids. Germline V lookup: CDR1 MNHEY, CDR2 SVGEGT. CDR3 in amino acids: CASRSGASRTDTQYF. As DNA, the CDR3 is TGTGCCAGCAGGAGCGGGGCCAGCCGCACAGATACGCAGTATTTT.

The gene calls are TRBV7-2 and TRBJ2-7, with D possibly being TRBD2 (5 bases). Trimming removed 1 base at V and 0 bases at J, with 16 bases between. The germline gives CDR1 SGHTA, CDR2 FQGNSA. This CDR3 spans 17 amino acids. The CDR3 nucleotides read TGTGCCAGCAGCTTAGTAAGAGGGCCATCTTTCTCCTACGAGCAGTACTTC. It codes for CASSLVRGPSFSYEQYF.

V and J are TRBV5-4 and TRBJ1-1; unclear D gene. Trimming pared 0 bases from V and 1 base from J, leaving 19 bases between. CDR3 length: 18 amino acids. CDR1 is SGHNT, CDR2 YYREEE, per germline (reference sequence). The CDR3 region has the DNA TGTGCCAGCAGCTTGGATATGTCGGTGGTAAGGTCGAACACTGAAGCTTTCTTT. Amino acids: CASSLDMSVVRSNTEAFF.

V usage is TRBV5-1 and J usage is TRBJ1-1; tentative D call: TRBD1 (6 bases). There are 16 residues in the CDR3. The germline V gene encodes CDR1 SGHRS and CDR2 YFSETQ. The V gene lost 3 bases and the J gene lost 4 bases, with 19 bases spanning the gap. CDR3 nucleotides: TGCGCCAGCAGCTCAAGCCCGGGGGGGGGCGGCACTGAAGCTTTCTTT. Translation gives CASSSSPGGGGTEAFF.

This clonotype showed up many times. The DNA of the CDR3 is TGTGCCAGCACCAGGGGGCAGGGGCGGGATGAAGCTTTCTTT. This translates into CASTRGQGRDEAFF. The rearrangement links TRBV6-5 to TRBJ1-1, with 8 nucleotides matching TRBD1. CDR1 and CDR2 from the germline V gene are MNHEY and SVGAGI. The CDR3 totals 14 residues. V shed 7 bases and J 7 bases; nucleotides not matched to a gene: 11.

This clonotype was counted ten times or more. CDR3 in amino acids: CSVPIGETQYF. CDR3 in DNA: TGCAGCGTCCCAATCGGAGAGACCCAGTACTTC. V is TRBV29-1 and J is TRBJ2-5, with unresolved D. Germline-derived CDR1 and CDR2 are SQVTM and ANQGSEA. This CDR3 is 11 amino acids long. V was pared by 6 bases and J by 4 bases, with 9 bases between. Based on the CDR3 plus reference TRBV29-1 and TRBJ2-5, the full variable domain is SAVISQKPSRDICQRGTSLTIQCQVDSQVTMMFWYRQQPGQSLTLIATANQGSEATYESGFVIDKFPISRPNLTFSTLTVSNMSPEDSSIYLCSVPIGETQYFGPGTRLLVL.

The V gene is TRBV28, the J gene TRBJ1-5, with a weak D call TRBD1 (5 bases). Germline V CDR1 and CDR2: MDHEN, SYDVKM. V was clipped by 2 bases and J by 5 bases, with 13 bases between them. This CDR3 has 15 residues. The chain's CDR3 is CASSLGGADHQPQHF. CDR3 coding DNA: TGTGCCAGCAGTTTAGGTGGGGCGGACCATCAGCCCCAGCATTTT.

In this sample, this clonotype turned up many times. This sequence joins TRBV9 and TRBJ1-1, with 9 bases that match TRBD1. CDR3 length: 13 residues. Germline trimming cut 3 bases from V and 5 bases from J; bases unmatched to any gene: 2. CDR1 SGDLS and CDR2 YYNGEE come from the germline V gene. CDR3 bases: TGTGCCAGCAGCGAGGGGACAGGGACTGAAGCTTTCTTT. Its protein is CASSEGTGTEAFF.

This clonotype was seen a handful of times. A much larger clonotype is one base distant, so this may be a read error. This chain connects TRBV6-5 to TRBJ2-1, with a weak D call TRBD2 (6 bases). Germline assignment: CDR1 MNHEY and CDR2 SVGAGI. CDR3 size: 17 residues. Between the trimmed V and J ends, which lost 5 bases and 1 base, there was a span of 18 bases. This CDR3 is CASSGPRLGGSYNEQFF. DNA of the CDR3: TGTGCCAGCAGTGGCCCCAGATTGGGGGGTTCCTACAATGAGCAGTTCTTC.

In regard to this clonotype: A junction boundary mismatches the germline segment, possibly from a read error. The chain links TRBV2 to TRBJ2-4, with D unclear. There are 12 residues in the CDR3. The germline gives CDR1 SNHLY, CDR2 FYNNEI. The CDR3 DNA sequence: TGTGCCAGCAGCGAAGAACGCGACACTCTGGACTTC. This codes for CASSEERDTLDF.

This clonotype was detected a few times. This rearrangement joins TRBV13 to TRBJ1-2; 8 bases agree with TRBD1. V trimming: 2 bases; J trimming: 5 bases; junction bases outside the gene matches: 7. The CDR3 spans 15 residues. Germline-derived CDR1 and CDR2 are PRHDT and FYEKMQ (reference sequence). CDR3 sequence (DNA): TGTGCCAGCAGCTTACAGGGGGCGCACCTATATGGCTACACCTTC. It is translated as CASSLQGAHLYGYTF.

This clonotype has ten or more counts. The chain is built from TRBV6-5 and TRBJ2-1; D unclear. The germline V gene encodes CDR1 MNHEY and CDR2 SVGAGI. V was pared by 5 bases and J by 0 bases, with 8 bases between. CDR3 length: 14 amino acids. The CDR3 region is CASSEWSSYNEQFF. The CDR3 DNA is TGTGCCAGCAGTGAATGGTCCTCCTACAATGAGCAGTTCTTC.

The CDR3 bases are TGTGCCAGCAGCCAGGGGGGCGATGTCACAGATACGCAGTATTTT. Its protein product is CASSQGGDVTDTQYF. The rearrangement links TRBV3-1 to TRBJ2-3, with D perhaps being TRBD1 or TRBD2 (6 bases each). The CDR3 is 15 residues long. Germline CDR1 reads LGHDT; CDR2 reads YNNKEL (reference sequence). Trimming removed 3 bases at V and 2 bases at J, with 12 bases between.

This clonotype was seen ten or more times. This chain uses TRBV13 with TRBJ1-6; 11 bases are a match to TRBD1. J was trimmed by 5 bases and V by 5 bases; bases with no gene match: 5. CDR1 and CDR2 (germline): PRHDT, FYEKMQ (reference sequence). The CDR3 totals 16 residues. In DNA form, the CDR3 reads TGTGCCAGCAGCCTCGGACAGGGGGCAAATAATTCACCCCTCCACTTT. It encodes CASSLGQGANNSPLHF.

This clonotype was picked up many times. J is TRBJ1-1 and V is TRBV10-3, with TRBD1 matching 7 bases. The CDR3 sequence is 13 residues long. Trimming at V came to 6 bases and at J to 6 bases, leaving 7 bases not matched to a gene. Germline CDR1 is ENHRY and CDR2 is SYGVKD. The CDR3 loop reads CAIRGQTLAEAFF. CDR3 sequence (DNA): TGTGCCATCAGGGGACAGACACTTGCTGAAGCTTTCTTT.

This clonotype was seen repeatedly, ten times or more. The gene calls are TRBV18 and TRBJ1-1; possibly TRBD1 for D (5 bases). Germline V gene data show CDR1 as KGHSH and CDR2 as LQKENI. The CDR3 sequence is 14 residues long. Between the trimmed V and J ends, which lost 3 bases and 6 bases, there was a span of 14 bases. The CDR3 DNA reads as TGTGCCAGCTCACCGGTCAGGGAAAAGGCTGAAGCTTTCTTT. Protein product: CASSPVREKAEAFF.

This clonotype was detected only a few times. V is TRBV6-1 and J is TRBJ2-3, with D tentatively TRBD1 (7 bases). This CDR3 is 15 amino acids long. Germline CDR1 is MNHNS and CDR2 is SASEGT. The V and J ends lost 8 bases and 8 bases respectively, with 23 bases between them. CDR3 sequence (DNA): TGTGCCAGCGACAGGGATCCGACTAGTTTTGGTACGCAGTATTTT. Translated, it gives CASDRDPTSFGTQYF.

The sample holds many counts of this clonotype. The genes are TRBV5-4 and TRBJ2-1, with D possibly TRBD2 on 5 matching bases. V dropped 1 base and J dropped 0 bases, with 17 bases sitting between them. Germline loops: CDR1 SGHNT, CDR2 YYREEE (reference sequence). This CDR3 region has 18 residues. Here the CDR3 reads CASSLSGLYISSYNEQFF. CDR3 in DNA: TGTGCCAGCAGCTTGTCTGGACTGTATATCAGCTCCTACAATGAGCAGTTCTTC.

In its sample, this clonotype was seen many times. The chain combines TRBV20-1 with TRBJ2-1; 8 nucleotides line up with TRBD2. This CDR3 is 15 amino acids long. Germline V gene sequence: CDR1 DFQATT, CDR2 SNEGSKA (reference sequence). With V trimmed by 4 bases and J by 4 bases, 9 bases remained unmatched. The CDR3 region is CSATEVAGGYNEQFF. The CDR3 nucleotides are TGCAGTGCTACTGAAGTTGCGGGGGGATACAATGAGCAGTTCTTC.

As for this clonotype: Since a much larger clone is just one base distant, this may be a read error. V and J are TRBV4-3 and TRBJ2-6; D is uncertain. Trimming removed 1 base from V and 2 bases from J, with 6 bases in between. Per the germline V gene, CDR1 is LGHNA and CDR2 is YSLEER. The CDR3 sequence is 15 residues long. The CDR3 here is CASSQVLPGANVLTF. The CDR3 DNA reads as TGCGCCAGCAGCCAAGTTCTCCCTGGGGCCAACGTCCTGACTTTC.